This is a list of T cell receptor beta chains from one sample in a study of naive and memory T cell subsets. TCRdb reanalysed the UMI-ligation and nested PCR reads using MiXCR and keeps one entry per CDR3 protein. The sample lists about 90,000 distinct CDR3 sequences; about 11% were seen once. Sequenced material: naive CD4+ T cells from blood. The receptors derive from a human donor in good health. Each CDR3 is given with its conserved first and last residue. Fields, in order: J gene, D gene, clone size, V gene, CDR3 protein, CDR3 DNA. D genes are given only for firm matches. Size values are once, few and many counts, or a class for expanded clones, and some rows have none.

j_gene: TRBJ2-7
d_gene: TRBD1
abundance: many
v_gene: TRBV20-1
CDR3aa: CSATPGQLTYEQYF
CDR3nt: TGCAGTGCTACTCCGGGACAGTTGACCTACGAGCAGTACTTC

j_gene: TRBJ2-7
d_gene: .
abundance: few
v_gene: TRBV19
CDR3aa: CASSTLMGAPEEQYF
CDR3nt: TGTGCCAGTAGTACCCTGATGGGGGCCCCTGAAGAGCAGTACTTC

j_gene: TRBJ1-4
d_gene: .
abundance: .
v_gene: TRBV6-5
CDR3aa: CASSYAKGGGQEKLFF
CDR3nt: TGTGCCAGCAGTTACGCCAAGGGGGGAGGGCAGGAAAAACTGTTTTTT

j_gene: TRBJ1-5
d_gene: .
abundance: .
v_gene: TRBV29-1
CDR3aa: CSVGDGNQPQHF
CDR3nt: TGCAGCGTTGGAGACGGCAATCAGCCCCAGCATTTT

j_gene: TRBJ2-6
d_gene: .
abundance: many
v_gene: TRBV30
CDR3aa: CAWSVHSGANVLTF
CDR3nt: TGTGCCTGGAGTGTACACTCTGGGGCCAACGTCCTGACTTTC

j_gene: TRBJ1-5
d_gene: .
abundance: .
v_gene: TRBV23-1
CDR3aa: CASSQSNGLEPQHF
CDR3nt: TGCGCCAGCAGTCAATCGAACGGGTTGGAGCCCCAGCATTTT

j_gene: TRBJ2-7
d_gene: TRBD1
abundance: .
v_gene: TRBV24-1
CDR3aa: CATSDLEGARISEQYF
CDR3nt: TGTGCCACCAGTGATTTGGAGGGGGCGAGGATCTCCGAGCAGTACTTC

j_gene: TRBJ1-2
d_gene: TRBD1
abundance: few
v_gene: TRBV7-9
CDR3aa: CASSLARDSLIYGYTF
CDR3nt: TGTGCCAGCAGCTTAGCTCGGGACAGCCTTATCTATGGCTACACCTTC

j_gene: TRBJ1-1
d_gene: TRBD1
abundance: few
v_gene: TRBV6-2/TRBV6-3
CDR3aa: CASKMGRGLPEAFF
CDR3nt: TGTGCCAGCAAAATGGGCAGGGGGCTACCTGAAGCTTTCTTT

j_gene: TRBJ1-6
d_gene: .
abundance: .
v_gene: TRBV28
CDR3aa: CASSPPGSLSYNSPLHF
CDR3nt: TGTGCCAGCAGTCCCCCGGGCAGCCTCTCCTATAATTCACCCCTCCACTTT

j_gene: TRBJ1-2
d_gene: .
abundance: few
v_gene: TRBV12-3/TRBV12-4
CDR3aa: CASSFWGGPGAGDGYTF
CDR3nt: TGTGCCAGCAGTTTCTGGGGTGGGCCTGGTGCAGGGGATGGCTACACCTTC

j_gene: TRBJ2-7
d_gene: TRBD1
abundance: few
v_gene: TRBV5-1
CDR3aa: CASSRLGQASYEQYF
CDR3nt: TGCGCCAGCAGCAGGTTAGGACAGGCGTCCTACGAGCAGTACTTC

j_gene: TRBJ2-2
d_gene: .
abundance: few
v_gene: TRBV7-9
CDR3aa: CASSRVGKDPQSGLFF
CDR3nt: TGTGCCAGCAGCCGAGTCGGCAAGGACCCACAATCCGGGCTGTTTTTT

j_gene: TRBJ2-3
d_gene: TRBD2
abundance: many
v_gene: TRBV6-5
CDR3aa: CASSPLAGVADTQYF
CDR3nt: TGTGCCAGCAGCCCACTAGCGGGAGTGGCAGATACGCAGTATTTT

j_gene: TRBJ1-5
d_gene: TRBD1
abundance: .
v_gene: TRBV6-1
CDR3aa: CASTPGGTVNQPQHF
CDR3nt: TGTGCCAGCACCCCAGGGGGGACGGTCAATCAGCCCCAGCATTTT

j_gene: TRBJ1-6
d_gene: .
abundance: few
v_gene: TRBV27
CDR3aa: CASSSFIQGPGVGVNSPLHF
CDR3nt: TGTGCCAGCAGTTCCTTCATCCAGGGACCTGGGGTGGGGGTGAATTCACCCCTCCACTTT

j_gene: TRBJ1-4
d_gene: .
abundance: .
v_gene: TRBV29-1
CDR3aa: CSVGLGEKLFF
CDR3nt: TGCAGCGTTGGGCTTGGTGAAAAACTGTTTTTT

j_gene: TRBJ1-5
d_gene: .
abundance: many
v_gene: TRBV2
CDR3aa: CASSEDQVGGNQPQHF
CDR3nt: TGTGCCAGCAGCGAGGACCAGGTCGGGGGCAATCAGCCCCAGCATTTT

j_gene: TRBJ2-5
d_gene: .
abundance: few
v_gene: TRBV24-1
CDR3aa: CATSDFRGTQYF
CDR3nt: TGTGCCACCAGTGATTTTCGGGGGACCCAGTACTTC

j_gene: TRBJ2-5
d_gene: .
abundance: many
v_gene: TRBV2
CDR3aa: CASSVEGGRRETQYF
CDR3nt: TGTGCCAGCAGTGTCGAAGGGGGTCGACGAGAGACCCAGTACTTC

j_gene: TRBJ1-1
d_gene: .
abundance: .
v_gene: TRBV9
CDR3aa: CASSVVPGPMNTEAFF
CDR3nt: TGTGCCAGCAGCGTAGTACCAGGTCCCATGAACACTGAAGCTTTCTTT

j_gene: TRBJ2-6
d_gene: .
abundance: .
v_gene: TRBV15
CDR3aa: CATSRDRGSSGANVMTF
CDR3nt: TGTGCCACCAGCAGAGATCGGGGGAGCTCTGGGGCCAACGTCATGACTTTC

j_gene: TRBJ2-7
d_gene: .
abundance: many
v_gene: TRBV6-2/TRBV6-3
CDR3aa: CASSTLTGIYIYEQYF
CDR3nt: TGTGCCAGCAGTACCCTAACAGGGATTTATATCTACGAGCAGTACTTC